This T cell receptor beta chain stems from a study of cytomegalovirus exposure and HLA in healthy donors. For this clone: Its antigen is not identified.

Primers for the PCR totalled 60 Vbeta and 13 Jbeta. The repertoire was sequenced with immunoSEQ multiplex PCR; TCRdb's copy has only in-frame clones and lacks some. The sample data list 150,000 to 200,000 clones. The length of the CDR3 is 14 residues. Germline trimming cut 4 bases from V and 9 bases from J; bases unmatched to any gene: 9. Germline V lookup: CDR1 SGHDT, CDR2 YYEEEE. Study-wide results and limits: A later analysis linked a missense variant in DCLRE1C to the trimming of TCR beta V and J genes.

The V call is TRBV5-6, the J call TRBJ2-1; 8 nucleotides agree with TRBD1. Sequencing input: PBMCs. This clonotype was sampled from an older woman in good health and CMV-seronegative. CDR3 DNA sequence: TGTGCCAGCAGCCCCCGGACAGGGAGCGGTGAGCAGTTCTTC. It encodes CASSPRTGSGEQFF. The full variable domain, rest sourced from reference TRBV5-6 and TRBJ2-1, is DAGVTQSPTHLIKTRGQQVTLRCSPKSGHDTVSWYQQALGQGPQFIFQYYEEEERQRGNFPDRFSGHQFPNYSSELNVNALLLGDSALYLCASSPRTGSGEQFFGPGTRLTVL.